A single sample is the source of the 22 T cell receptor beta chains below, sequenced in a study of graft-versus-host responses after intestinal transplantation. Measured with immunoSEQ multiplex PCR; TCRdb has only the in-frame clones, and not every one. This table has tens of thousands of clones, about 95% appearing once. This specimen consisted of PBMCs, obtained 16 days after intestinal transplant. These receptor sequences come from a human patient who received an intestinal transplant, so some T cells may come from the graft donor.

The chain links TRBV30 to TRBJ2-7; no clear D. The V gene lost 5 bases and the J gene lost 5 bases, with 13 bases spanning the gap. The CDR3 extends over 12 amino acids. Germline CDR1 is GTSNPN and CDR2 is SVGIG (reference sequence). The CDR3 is CAWDGNSHEQYF. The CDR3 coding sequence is TGTGCCTGGGATGGAAACAGCCACGAGCAGTACTTC.

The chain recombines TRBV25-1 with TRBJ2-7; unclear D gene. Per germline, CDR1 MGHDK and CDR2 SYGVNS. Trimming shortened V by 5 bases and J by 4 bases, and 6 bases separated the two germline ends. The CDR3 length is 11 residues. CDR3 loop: CASSPSYEQYF. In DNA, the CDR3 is TGTGCCAGCAGTCCAAGTTACGAGCAGTACTTC.

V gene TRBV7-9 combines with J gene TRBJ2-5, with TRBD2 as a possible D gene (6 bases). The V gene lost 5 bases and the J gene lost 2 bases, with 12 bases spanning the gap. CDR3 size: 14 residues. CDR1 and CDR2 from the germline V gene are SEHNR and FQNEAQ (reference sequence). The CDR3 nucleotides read TGTGCCAGCAGCCGTGGGGGGAAACAAGAGACCCAGTACTTC. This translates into CASSRGGKQETQYF.

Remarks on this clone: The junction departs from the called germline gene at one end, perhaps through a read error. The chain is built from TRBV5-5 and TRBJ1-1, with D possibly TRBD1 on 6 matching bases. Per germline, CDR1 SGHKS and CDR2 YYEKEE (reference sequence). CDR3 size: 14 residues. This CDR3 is CASSLDQGNAEAFF. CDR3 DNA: TGTGCCAGCAGCTTGGACCAGGGGAACGCTGAAGCTTTCTTT. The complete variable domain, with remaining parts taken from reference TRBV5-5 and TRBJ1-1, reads DAGVTQSPTHLIKTRGQQVTLRCSPISGHKSVSWYQQVLGQGPQFIFQYYEKEERGRGNFPDRFSARQFPNYSSELNVNALLLGDSALYLCASSLDQGNAEAFFGQGTRLTVV.

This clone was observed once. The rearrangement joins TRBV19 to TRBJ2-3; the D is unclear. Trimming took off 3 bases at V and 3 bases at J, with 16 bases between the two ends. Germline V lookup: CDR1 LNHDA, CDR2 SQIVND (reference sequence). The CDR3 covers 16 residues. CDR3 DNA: TGTGCCAGTAGTATCAAGGCAGGCGTTGTTACAGATACGCAGTATTTT. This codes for CASSIKAGVVTDTQYF.

The CDR3 loop reads CASSGDRSYEQYF. CDR3 coding DNA: TGTGCCAGTAGCGGGGATCGTTCCTACGAGCAGTACTTC. The V gene is TRBV19, the J gene TRBJ2-7, with TRBD2 as a possible D gene (5 bases). Trimming stripped 6 bases from V and 1 base from J, with 10 bases between. The V gene's germline CDR1 is LNHDA and CDR2 SQIVND (reference sequence). The CDR3 runs to 13 residues.

This CDR3 reads CASSLGPGQGSTDTQYF. CDR3 coding DNA: TGTGCCAGCAGCTTGGGGCCGGGACAGGGGAGCACAGATACGCAGTATTTT. V usage is TRBV7-6 and J usage is TRBJ2-3; 10 nucleotides line up with TRBD1. CDR1 and CDR2 (germline): SGHVS, FNYEAQ. V gave up 3 bases and J gave up 0 bases; unmatched junction bases: 6. This CDR3 spans 17 amino acids.

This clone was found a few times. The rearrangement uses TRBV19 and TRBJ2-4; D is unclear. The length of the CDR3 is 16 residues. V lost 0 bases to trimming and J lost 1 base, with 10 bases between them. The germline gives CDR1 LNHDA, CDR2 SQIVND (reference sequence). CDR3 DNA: TGTGCCAGTAGTATAGAAGACGCTTTGGCCAAAAACATTCAGTACTTC. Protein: CASSIEDALAKNIQYF.

The CDR3 sequence: CASSQEGLAGGLYEQYF. The CDR3 DNA is TGTGCCAGCAGCCAAGAAGGACTAGCGGGAGGCCTCTACGAGCAGTACTTC. V usage is TRBV4-2 and J usage is TRBJ2-7; the match to TRBD2 covers 14 bases. With V trimmed by 0 bases and J by 3 bases, 4 bases remained unmatched. There are 17 residues in the CDR3. The germline CDR1 and CDR2 sequences are LGHNA and YNFKEQ.

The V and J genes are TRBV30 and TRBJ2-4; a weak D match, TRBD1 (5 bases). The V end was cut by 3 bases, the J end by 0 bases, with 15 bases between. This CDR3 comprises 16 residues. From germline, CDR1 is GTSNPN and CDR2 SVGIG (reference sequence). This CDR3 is CAWSREAGLAKNIQYF. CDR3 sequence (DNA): TGTGCCTGGAGCCGAGAGGCAGGGCTAGCCAAAAACATTCAGTACTTC.

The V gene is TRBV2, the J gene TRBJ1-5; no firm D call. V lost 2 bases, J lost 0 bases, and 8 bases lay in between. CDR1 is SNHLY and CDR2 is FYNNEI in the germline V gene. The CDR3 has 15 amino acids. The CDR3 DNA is TGTGCCAGCAGTGAAAGCACGATTAGCAATCAGCCCCAGCATTTT. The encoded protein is CASSESTISNQPQHF. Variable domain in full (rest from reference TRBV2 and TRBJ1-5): EPEVTQTPSHQVTQMGQEVILRCVPISNHLYFYWYRQILGQKVEFLVSFYNNEISEKSEIFDDQFSVERPDGSNFTLKIRSTKLEDSAMYFCASSESTISNQPQHFGDGTRLSIL.

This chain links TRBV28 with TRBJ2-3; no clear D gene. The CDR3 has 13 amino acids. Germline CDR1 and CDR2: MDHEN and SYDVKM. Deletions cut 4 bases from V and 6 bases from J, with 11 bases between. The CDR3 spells CASSSQLSDTQYF. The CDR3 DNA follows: TGTGCCAGCAGTTCCCAGTTGTCGGATACGCAGTATTTT.

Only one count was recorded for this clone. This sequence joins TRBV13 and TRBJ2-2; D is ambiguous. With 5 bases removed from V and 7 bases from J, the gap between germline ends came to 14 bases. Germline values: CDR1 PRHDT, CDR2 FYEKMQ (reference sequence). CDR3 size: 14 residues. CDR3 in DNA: TGTGCCAGCAGCACCTCCGTCCGTCGCGGGGAGCTGTTTTTT. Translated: CASSTSVRRGELFF.

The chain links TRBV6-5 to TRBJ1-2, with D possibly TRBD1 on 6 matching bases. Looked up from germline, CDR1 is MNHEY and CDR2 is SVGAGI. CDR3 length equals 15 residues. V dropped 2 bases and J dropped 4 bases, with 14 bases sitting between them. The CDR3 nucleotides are TGTGCCAGCAGTTACCCGACAGGTTTGGGCTATGGCTACACCTTC. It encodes CASSYPTGLGYGYTF.

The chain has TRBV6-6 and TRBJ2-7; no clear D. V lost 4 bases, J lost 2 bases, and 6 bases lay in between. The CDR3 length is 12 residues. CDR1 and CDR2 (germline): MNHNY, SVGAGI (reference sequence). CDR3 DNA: TGTGCCAGCAGTTCAGGTACCTACGAGCAGTACTTC. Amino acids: CASSSGTYEQYF.

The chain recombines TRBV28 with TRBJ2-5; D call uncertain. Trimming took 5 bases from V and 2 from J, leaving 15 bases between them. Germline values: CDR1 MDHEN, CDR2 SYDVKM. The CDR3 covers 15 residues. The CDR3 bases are TGTGCCAGCAGTATCCCGGGCCTGGGGCAAGAGACCCAGTACTTC. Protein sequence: CASSIPGLGQETQYF.

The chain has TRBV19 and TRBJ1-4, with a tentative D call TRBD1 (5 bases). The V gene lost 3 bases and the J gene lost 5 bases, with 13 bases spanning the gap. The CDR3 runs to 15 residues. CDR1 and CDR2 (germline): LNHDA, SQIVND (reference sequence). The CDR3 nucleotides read TGTGCCAGTAGTATCAGTAGAGGGGTGAATGAAAAACTGTTTTTT. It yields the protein CASSISRGVNEKLFF.

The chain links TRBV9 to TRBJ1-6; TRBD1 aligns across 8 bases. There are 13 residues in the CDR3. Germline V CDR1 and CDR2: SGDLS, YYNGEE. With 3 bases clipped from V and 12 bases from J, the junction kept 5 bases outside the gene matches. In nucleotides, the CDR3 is TGTGCCAGCAGCGGGGGACAGGTTGAACCCCTCCACTTT. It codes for CASSGGQVEPLHF.

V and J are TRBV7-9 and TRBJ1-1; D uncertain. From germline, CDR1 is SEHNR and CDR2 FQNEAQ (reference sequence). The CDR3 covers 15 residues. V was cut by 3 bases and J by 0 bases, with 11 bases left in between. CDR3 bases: TGTGCCAGCAGCTTCCCCCCCGGGGTGAACACTGAAGCTTTCTTT. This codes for CASSFPPGVNTEAFF.

The CDR3, as DNA: TGTGCCAGCAGTAGCGCCGCGGACGTGGGTGAAAAACTGTTTTTT. Protein: CASSSAADVGEKLFF. The genes are TRBV27 and TRBJ1-4, with D unresolved. Trimming shortened V by 5 bases and J by 7 bases, and 17 bases separated the two germline ends. The CDR3 contains 15 residues. Per germline, CDR1 MNHEY and CDR2 SMNVEV (reference sequence).

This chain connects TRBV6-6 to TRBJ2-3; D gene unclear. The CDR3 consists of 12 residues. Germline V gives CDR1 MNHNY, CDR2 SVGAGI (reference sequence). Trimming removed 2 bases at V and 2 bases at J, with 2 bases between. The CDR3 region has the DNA TGTGCCAGCAGTTACAACACAGATACGCAGTATTTT. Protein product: CASSYNTDTQYF.

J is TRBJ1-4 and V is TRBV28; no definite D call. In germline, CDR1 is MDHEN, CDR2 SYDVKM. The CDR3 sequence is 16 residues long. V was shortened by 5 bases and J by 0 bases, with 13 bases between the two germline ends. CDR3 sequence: CASSPPPTATNEKLFF. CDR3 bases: TGTGCCAGCAGTCCCCCCCCGACTGCAACTAATGAAAAACTGTTTTTT. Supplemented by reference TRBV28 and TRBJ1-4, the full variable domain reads DVKVTQSSRYLVKRTGEKVFLECVQDMDHENMFWYRQDPGLGLRLIYFSYDVKMKEKGDIPEGYSVSREKKERFSLILESASTNQTSMYLCASSPPPTATNEKLFFGSGTQLSVL.